This T cell receptor (beta chain) was documented in a study of T cells in Graves' hyperthyroidism and ophthalmopathy. Broader study findings: Blood also carried most thyroid clonotypes expanded above 0.001.

Note on this clonotype: Its antigen is currently unknown.

Germline V gene sequence: CDR1 SGHNT, CDR2 YYREEE (reference sequence). Trimming stripped 3 bases from V and 4 bases from J, with 13 bases between. This CDR3 is 14 amino acids long. Amplified regions were TCR beta CDR3 sequences from RNA transcripts. The TCR CDR3 first-round RT-PCR relied on the HTBI primer set. TCRdb ran MiXCR on the multiplex PCR reads and lists one entry per CDR3 protein. Of some 510,000 distinct CDR3 sequences in the sample, 35% to 55% were seen once. Sequenced input: peripheral blood or thyroid tissue (not recorded which). The chain carries TRBV5-4 and TRBJ1-2; D may be TRBD1 (5 bases). This receptor was identified in a woman between 18 and 30 years old with Graves' hyperthyroidism. Here the CDR3 DNA reads TGTGCCAGCAGCTACAAGGGGCCGGCCTATGGCTACACCTTC. As protein: CASSYKGPAYGYTF.